Listed below are T cell receptor beta chains from one sample, sequenced in a study of chemoradiotherapy in HPV16-positive cancers. Here immunoSEQ multiplex PCR was the method, and the copy in TCRdb shows in-frame clones only, minus some. Of tens of thousands of clones in the sample, about 88% were seen once. Sample: blood, taken from a patient who underwent chemoradiotherapy. These receptors all stem from a human donor with HPV-associated anogenital cancer. Both conserved end residues are part of each CDR3. The D gene is left open where the match is weak. The size of a clone is reported for some rows only, either as once, few or many, or as a class for expanded clones.

D: TRBD1; J: TRBJ2-3; length: 15; V: TRBV5-4; size: -; DNA: TGTGCCAGCAGCCCTCCGGGACAGGGCACAGATACGCAGTATTTT; CDR3: CASSPPGQGTDTQYF
D: -; J: TRBJ1-3; length: 13; V: TRBV28; size: -; DNA: TGTGCCAGCAGGGGGGTCTCTGGAAACACCATATATTTT; CDR3: CASRGVSGNTIYF
D: TRBD1; J: TRBJ1-4; length: 17; V: TRBV5-4; size: -; DNA: TGTGCCAGCAGCGCGCACACTCCGGACAGGGTATATGAAAAACTGTTTTTT; CDR3: CASSAHTPDRVYEKLFF
D: TRBD2; J: TRBJ2-7; length: 17; V: TRBV7-2; size: -; DNA: TGTGCCAGCAGCTTACAAGTAGGGACTAGCGGGTCCTACGAGCAGTACTTC; CDR3: CASSLQVGTSGSYEQYF
D: TRBD2; J: TRBJ2-5; length: 15; V: TRBV6-1; size: -; DNA: TGTGCCAGCAGTGGGTTAGCGGGGGACCAAGAGACCCAGTACTTC; CDR3: CASSGLAGDQETQYF
D: -; J: TRBJ1-6; length: 14; V: TRBV6-1; size: few; DNA: TGTGCCAGCAGTCTCAGGGATGGTGGTTCACCCCTCCACTTT; CDR3: CASSLRDGGSPLHF
D: -; J: TRBJ2-2; length: 14; V: TRBV2; size: -; DNA: TGTGCCAGCAGGCCAAGAACGGGGGCCGGGGAGCTGTTTTTT; CDR3: CASRPRTGAGELFF
D: TRBD1; J: TRBJ1-2; length: 13; V: TRBV7-2; size: -; DNA: TGTGCCAGCAGCCCGGGCGGACAGGGTGGCTACACCTTC; CDR3: CASSPGGQGGYTF
D: -; J: TRBJ1-6; length: 13; V: TRBV6-1; size: -; DNA: TGTGCCAGCAGTGAAAACAGGGTGGCACCCCTCCACTTT; CDR3: CASSENRVAPLHF
D: -; J: TRBJ1-6; length: 15; V: TRBV6-6; size: -; DNA: TGTGCCAGCAGCCAAGGGGGTTCCTATAATTCACCCCTCCACTTT; CDR3: CASSQGGSYNSPLHF
D: TRBD1; J: TRBJ1-5; length: 16; V: TRBV5-5; size: -; DNA: TGTGCCAGCAGCTTCTCGGGACAGGGAGGAAGTCAGCCCCAGCATTTT; CDR3: CASSFSGQGGSQPQHF
D: TRBD1; J: TRBJ1-2; length: 13; V: TRBV5-6; size: -; DNA: TGTGCCAGCAGTCAGACAGGGCACTATGGCTACACCTTC; CDR3: CASSQTGHYGYTF
D: -; J: TRBJ1-2; length: 15; V: TRBV4-1; size: -; DNA: TGCGCCAGCAGCCAAGCAGGCACGGGACCTTATGGCTACACCTTC; CDR3: CASSQAGTGPYGYTF
D: TRBD1; J: TRBJ1-1; length: 12; V: TRBV29-1; size: -; DNA: TGCAGCGCCGGACAGGGAGACACTGAAGCTTTCTTT; CDR3: CSAGQGDTEAFF